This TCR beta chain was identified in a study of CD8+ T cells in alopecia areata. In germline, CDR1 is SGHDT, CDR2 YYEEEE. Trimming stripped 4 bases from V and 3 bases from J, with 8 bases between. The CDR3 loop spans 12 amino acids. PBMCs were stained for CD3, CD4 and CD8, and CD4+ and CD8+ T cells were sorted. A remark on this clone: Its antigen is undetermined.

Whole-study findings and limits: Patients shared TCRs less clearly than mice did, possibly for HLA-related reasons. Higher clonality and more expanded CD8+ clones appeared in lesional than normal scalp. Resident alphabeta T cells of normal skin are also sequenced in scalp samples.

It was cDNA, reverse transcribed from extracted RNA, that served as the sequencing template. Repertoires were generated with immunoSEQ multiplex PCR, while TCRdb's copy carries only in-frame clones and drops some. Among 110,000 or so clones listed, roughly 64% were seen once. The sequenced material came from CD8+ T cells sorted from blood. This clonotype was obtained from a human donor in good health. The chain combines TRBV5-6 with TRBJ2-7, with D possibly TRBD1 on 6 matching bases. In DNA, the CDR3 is TGTGCCAGCAGCGTGACAGGCTACGAGCAGTACTTC. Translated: CASSVTGYEQYF. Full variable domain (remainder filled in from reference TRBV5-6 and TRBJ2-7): DAGVTQSPTHLIKTRGQQVTLRCSPKSGHDTVSWYQQALGQGPQFIFQYYEEEERQRGNFPDRFSGHQFPNYSSELNVNALLLGDSALYLCASSVTGYEQYFGPGTRLTVT.